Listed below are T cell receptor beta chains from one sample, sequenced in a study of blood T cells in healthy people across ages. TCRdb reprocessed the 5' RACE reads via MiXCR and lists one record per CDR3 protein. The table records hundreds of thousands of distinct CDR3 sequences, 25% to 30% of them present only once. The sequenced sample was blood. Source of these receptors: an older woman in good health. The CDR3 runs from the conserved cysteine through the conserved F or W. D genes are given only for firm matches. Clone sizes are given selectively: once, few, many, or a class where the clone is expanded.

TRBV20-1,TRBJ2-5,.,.,TGCAGTGGGTCGGACTGGGAGACCCAGTACTTC,CSGSDWETQYF
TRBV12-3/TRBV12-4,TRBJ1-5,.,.,TGTGCCAGCAGCCCCCTGGGGGGCAATCAGCCCCAGCATTTT,CASSPLGGNQPQHF
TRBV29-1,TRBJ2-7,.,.,TGCATCGTTGCGGACAACTCCTACGAGCAGTACTTC,CIVADNSYEQYF
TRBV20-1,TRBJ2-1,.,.,TGCAGTGCTAGGGACACGATCTCCTACAATGAGCAGTTCTTC,CSARDTISYNEQFF
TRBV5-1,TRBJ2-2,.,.,TGCGCCAGCGCGTGGGGGGCCGGGGAGCTGTTTTTT,CASAWGAGELFF
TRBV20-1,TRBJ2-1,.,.,TGCAGTGCCCCCGGGCGGAGCTCCTACGATGAGCAGTTCTTC,CSAPGRSSYDEQFF
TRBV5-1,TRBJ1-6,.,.,TGCGCCAGCAGCCCAACCGACACCAGGGGCGGTAATTCACCCCTCCACTTT,CASSPTDTRGGNSPLHF
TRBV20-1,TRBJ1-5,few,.,TGCAGTGCGGTGGGGCAGGGCCTACGGTTTGCGCAGCCCCAGCATTTT,CSAVGQGLRFAQPQHF
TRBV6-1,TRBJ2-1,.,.,TGTGCCAGCAGTGCCCCTAAGGCTTCTGGTATGTCTTTCTTC,CASSAPKASGMSFF
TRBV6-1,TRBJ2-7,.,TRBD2,TGTGCCAGCAGTCGGACTAGCGGGAGTCGCCAGCCGGAGCAGTACTTC,CASSRTSGSRQPEQYF
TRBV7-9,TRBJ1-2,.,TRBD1,TGTGCCAGCAGCCCCACAGGGGGGGTCTATGGCTACACCTTC,CASSPTGGVYGYTF
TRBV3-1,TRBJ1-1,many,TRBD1,TGTGCCAGCAGCCTACAACAGGGGGTCACTGAAGCTTTCTTT,CASSLQQGVTEAFF
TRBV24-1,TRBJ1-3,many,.,TGTGCCACCAGTGAATCGGGAACTGGAAACACCATATATTTT,CATSESGTGNTIYF
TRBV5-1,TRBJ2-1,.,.,TGCGCCAGCAGCTTAGGCCAGGCGGATGAGCAGTTCTTC,CASSLGQADEQFF
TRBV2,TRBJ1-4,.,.,TGTGCCAGTTACGGGGCTGTTAATGAAAAACTGTTTTTT,CASYGAVNEKLFF
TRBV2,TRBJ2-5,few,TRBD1,TGTGCCAGCAGGGGACAGGGACAGACCCAGTACTTC,CASRGQGQTQYF
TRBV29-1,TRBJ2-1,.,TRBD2,TGCAGCGTTGCTTTGCTAGCGGGAGGGTACAATGAGCAGTTCTTC,CSVALLAGGYNEQFF
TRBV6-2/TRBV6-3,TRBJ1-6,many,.,TGTGCCAGCAGTTACTCGAGATCGAAAGGCGTCCAGCAAAATTCACCCCTCCACTTT,CASSYSRSKGVQQNSPLHF
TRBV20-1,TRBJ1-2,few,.,TGCAGTGCTAGAGATAATGGGGTTATTAGCACCTTC,CSARDNGVISTF
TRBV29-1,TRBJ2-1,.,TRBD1,TGCAGCGTGGGGACAGGGGGCGCCGGGAATGAGCAGTTCTTC,CSVGTGGAGNEQFF
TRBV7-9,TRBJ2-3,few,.,TGTGCCAGCAGCTCCGCGGGGGCCGGGGGACGCACAGATACGCAGTATTTT,CASSSAGAGGRTDTQYF
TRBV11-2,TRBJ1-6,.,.,TGTGCCAGCAGCTTTGGGGGACCGAATTCACCCCTCCACTTT,CASSFGGPNSPLHF
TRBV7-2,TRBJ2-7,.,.,TGTGCCAGCAGCTCCCGGGACGTGGCATACGAGCAGTACTTC,CASSSRDVAYEQYF
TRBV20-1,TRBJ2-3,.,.,TGCAGTGCCACACCCGTACAGGGATACACAGATACGCAGTATTTT,CSATPVQGYTDTQYF
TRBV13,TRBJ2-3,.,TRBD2,TGTGCCAGCAGTGCACTAGCGGGAGCGCTAGATACGCAGTATTTT,CASSALAGALDTQYF
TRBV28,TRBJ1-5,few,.,TGTGCCAGCCTTATCCCCAGGGATGGTCAGCCCCAGCATTTT,CASLIPRDGQPQHF
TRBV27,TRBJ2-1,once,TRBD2,TGTGCCAGCAGTTTAAGGGAGGGCAATGAGCAGTTCTTC,CASSLREGNEQFF
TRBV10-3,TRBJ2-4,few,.,TGTGCCATCCAGTCAGGTGTGGGGGTCAAAAACATTCAGTACTTC,CAIQSGVGVKNIQYF
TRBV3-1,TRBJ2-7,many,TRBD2,TGTGCCAGCAGCCAAGACGGGGGGGGGTACGAGCAGTACTTC,CASSQDGGGYEQYF